These 32 T cell receptor beta chains share one sample of origin, sequenced in a study of cytomegalovirus exposure and HLA in healthy donors. The PCR ran on 60 Vbeta and 13 Jbeta primers. Assay: immunoSEQ multiplex PCR; the TCRdb copy retains only in-frame clones and omits some. The table includes under 200,000 clones, under 90% detected once. The source material was PBMCs. These receptors were taken from a young man in good health and CMV-seronegative.

This chain joins TRBV5-4 and TRBJ2-7; possibly TRBD1 for D (5 bases). Germline loops: CDR1 SGHNT, CDR2 YYREEE (reference sequence). CDR3 length equals 13 residues. V lost 4 bases and J 3 bases, leaving 11 bases between the germline ends. CDR3 bases: TGTGCCAGCAGCACGGACATAAACTACGAGCAGTACTTC. The encoded protein is CASSTDINYEQYF. Based on the CDR3 plus reference TRBV5-4 and TRBJ2-7, the full variable domain is ETGVTQSPTHLIKTRGQQVTLRCSSQSGHNTVSWYQQALGQGPQFIFQYYREEENGRGNFPPRFSGLQFPNYSSELNVNALELDDSALYLCASSTDINYEQYFGPGTRLTVT.

The V gene is TRBV27, the J gene TRBJ2-1; 8 bases map to TRBD2. In germline, CDR1 is MNHEY, CDR2 SMNVEV (reference sequence). V was clipped by 8 bases and J by 0 bases; unmatched bases: 6. The CDR3 is 15 residues long. CDR3 nucleotide sequence: TGTGCCAGCCTCCGGGGGGGGAGCTCCTACAATGAGCAGTTCTTC. Translated, it gives CASLRGGSSYNEQFF.

The chain carries TRBV5-4 and TRBJ2-3; D may be TRBD1 (6 bases). Trimming left V 0 bases short and J 3 bases short, with 14 bases between. This CDR3 region has 16 residues. Germline-derived CDR1 and CDR2 are SGHNT and YYREEE (reference sequence). CDR3 region: CASSLGGGAWTDTQYF. The CDR3 nucleotides are TGTGCCAGCAGCTTGGGTGGGGGCGCGTGGACAGATACGCAGTATTTT.

The chain uses TRBV29-1 and TRBJ1-1; a weak D match, TRBD1 (6 bases). Trimming pared 7 bases from V and 5 bases from J, leaving 14 bases between. The CDR3 runs to 12 residues. Germline V gene lookup returns CDR1 SQVTM and CDR2 ANQGSEA. Here the CDR3 reads CSACRGTTEAFF. The CDR3 bases are TGCAGCGCCTGCAGGGGAACGACTGAAGCTTTCTTT. Full variable domain (missing parts from reference TRBV29-1 and TRBJ1-1): SAVISQKPSRDICQRGTSLTIQCQVDSQVTMMFWYRQQPGQSLTLIATANQGSEATYESGFVIDKFPISRPNLTFSTLTVSNMSPEDSSIYLCSACRGTTEAFFGQGTRLTVV.

This clone was detected a few times. One end of the junction varies from germline; a read error may be responsible. This chain links TRBV7-9 with TRBJ2-7; D ambiguous. CDR1 is SEHNR, CDR2 FQNEAQ, per germline (reference sequence). The CDR3 runs 12 residues. CDR3 DNA sequence: TGTTCCAGCAGCCCGAGCTCCTACGAGCAGTACTTC. Translating gives CSSSPSSYEQYF.

This chain joins TRBV12-2 and TRBJ1-5; TRBD1, the table's D call, lacks a check against the DNA. TRBV12-2 counts as a pseudogene. This CDR3 has 16 amino acids. The CDR3 sequence is CASRLGSRDRNQPQHF. DNA of the CDR3: TGTGCAAGTCGCTTAGGTTCCAGGGATCGCAATCAGCCCCAGCATTTT.

This chain uses TRBV9 with TRBJ2-5; the D gene is possibly TRBD2 (5 bases). CDR1 is SGDLS, CDR2 YYNGEE, per germline. This CDR3 has 12 amino acids. V was clipped by 3 bases and J by 3 bases, with 6 bases between them. CDR3 region: CASSEGEETQYF. CDR3 sequence (DNA): TGTGCCAGCAGCGAGGGAGAAGAGACCCAGTACTTC. Supplemented by reference TRBV9 and TRBJ2-5, the full variable domain reads DSGVTQTPKHLITATGQRVTLRCSPRSGDLSVYWYQQSLDQGLQFLIQYYNGEERAKGNILERFSAQQFPDLHSELNLSSLELGDSALYFCASSEGEETQYFGPGTRLLVL.

The CDR3 region is CASSLELRYTGELFF. The CDR3 coding sequence is TGTGCCAGCAGCCTGGAGCTTAGGTACACCGGGGAGCTGTTTTTT. The chain combines TRBV7-6 with TRBJ2-2, with D hard to call. The CDR3 loop spans 15 amino acids. Germline lookup yields CDR1 SGHVS and CDR2 FNYEAQ. Deletions cut 5 bases from V and 3 bases from J, with 13 bases between.

The gene calls are TRBV9 and TRBJ2-7; D unresolved. The V and J ends lost 2 bases and 6 bases respectively, with 15 bases between them. The CDR3 is 14 amino acids. CDR1 is SGDLS and CDR2 is YYNGEE in the germline V gene. The CDR3, as DNA: TGTGCCAGCAGCGTTTCCGAGGCCCTGTCCGAGCAGTACTTC. This translates into CASSVSEALSEQYF.

This rearrangement joins TRBV9 to TRBJ1-2, with 7 bases matching TRBD1. CDR1 and CDR2 from the germline V gene are SGDLS and YYNGEE. The V segment lost 3 bases and the J segment 4 bases; nucleotides outside the gene matches: 9. The length of the CDR3 is 15 residues. CDR3 coding DNA: TGTGCCAGCAGCGCGTCAGGGGGTAAAATCTATGGCTACACCTTC. It specifies CASSASGGKIYGYTF. The whole variable domain, remainder taken from reference TRBV9 and TRBJ1-2, is DSGVTQTPKHLITATGQRVTLRCSPRSGDLSVYWYQQSLDQGLQFLIQYYNGEERAKGNILERFSAQQFPDLHSELNLSSLELGDSALYFCASSASGGKIYGYTFGSGTRLTVV.

The chain employs TRBV13 and TRBJ1-2; 12 bases are a match to TRBD1. Germline V gives CDR1 PRHDT, CDR2 FYEKMQ (reference sequence). The CDR3 has 16 residues. V trimming: 5 bases; J trimming: 4 bases; junction bases outside the gene matches: 8. The CDR3 loop is CASSPPGQGAVYGYTF. The CDR3 DNA is TGTGCCAGCAGCCCCCCGGGACAGGGGGCTGTCTATGGCTACACCTTC.

The chain carries TRBV30 and TRBJ1-1; 8 bases line up with TRBD1. Germline CDR1 reads GTSNPN; CDR2 reads SVGIG (reference sequence). This CDR3 contains 19 residues. Trimming removed 1 base from V and 4 bases from J; junction bases left unmatched: 20. In nucleotides, the CDR3 is TGTGCCTGGAGTGCTCCCCCCCCCGACAGGGGAGGGGTGGGCACTGAAGCTTTCTTT. This codes for CAWSAPPPDRGGVGTEAFF.

V and J are TRBV5-6 and TRBJ2-2; 10 nucleotides line up with TRBD1. The CDR3 extends over 15 amino acids. V dropped 4 bases and J dropped 6; count of bases not matched to a gene: 6. CDR1 and CDR2 from the germline V gene are SGHDT and YYEEEE. The CDR3: CASSPTTGGPGELFF. The CDR3 nucleotides read TGTGCCAGCAGCCCTACGACAGGGGGCCCCGGGGAGCTGTTTTTT. Full variable domain (rest looked up from reference TRBV5-6 and TRBJ2-2): DAGVTQSPTHLIKTRGQQVTLRCSPKSGHDTVSWYQQALGQGPQFIFQYYEEEERQRGNFPDRFSGHQFPNYSSELNVNALLLGDSALYLCASSPTTGGPGELFFGEGSRLTVL.

The genes are TRBV6-6 and TRBJ2-1; 7 nucleotides align to TRBD1. The ends lost 5 bases at V and 6 bases at J; junction bases unmatched: 13. The CDR3 consists of 16 residues. The germline gives CDR1 MNHNY, CDR2 SVGAGI (reference sequence). The CDR3 loop is CASSQGQQFYSNEQFF. The CDR3 coding sequence is TGTGCCAGCAGTCAGGGACAGCAGTTTTATTCCAATGAGCAGTTCTTC.

This rearrangement joins TRBV9 to TRBJ2-2; no clear D gene. The CDR3 length is 12 residues. V gave up 4 bases and J gave up 6 bases, with 7 bases separating them. The germline V gene encodes CDR1 SGDLS and CDR2 YYNGEE. CDR3 sequence reads: CASSLTAGELFF. The CDR3 DNA sequence: TGTGCCAGCAGCCTCACGGCCGGGGAGCTGTTTTTT.

This clone was picked up one time. CDR3 sequence (DNA): TGTGCCAGCAGCGGGACAGCAACCTACGAGCAGTACTTC. Translating gives CASSGTATYEQYF. The V gene is TRBV28, the J gene TRBJ2-7, with 7 bases fitting TRBD1. This CDR3 spans 13 amino acids. Germline trimming cut 6 bases from V and 2 bases from J; bases unmatched to any gene: 4. Germline assignment: CDR1 MDHEN and CDR2 SYDVKM.

Regarding this clone: The junction shows a germline mismatch at one end, possibly a read error. The V and J genes are TRBV2 and TRBJ2-4; 7 nucleotides line up with TRBD2. The CDR3 extends over 11 amino acids. Germline assignment: CDR1 SNHLY and CDR2 FYNNEI. The CDR3 spells CASTPGGSLAF. As DNA, the CDR3 is TGTGCCAGCACCCCCGGGGGGTCGCTAGCGTTC.

This chain connects TRBV6-1 to TRBJ1-2; no clear D. The CDR3 totals 13 residues. The V end lost 4 bases, the J end lost 2 bases, and 8 bases lay between the germline ends. Germline CDR1 reads MNHNS; CDR2 reads SASEGT. DNA of the CDR3: TGTGCCAGCAGTGGAGGGCAGAACTATGGCTACACCTTC. Translated, it gives CASSGGQNYGYTF.

The chain has TRBV28 and TRBJ2-5; 9 bases are shared with TRBD1. J was trimmed by 5 bases and V by 10 bases; bases with no gene match: 11. Looked up from germline, CDR1 is MDHEN and CDR2 is SYDVKM. The CDR3 covers 14 residues. The CDR3 sequence: CATDSTGGRETQYF. The CDR3, as DNA: TGTGCCACCGATTCAACAGGGGGCAGGGAGACCCAGTACTTC.

This clone was recorded a few times. This sequence joins TRBV5-6 and TRBJ2-4; D not certain. The V end lost 2 bases, the J end lost 9 bases, and 9 bases lay between the germline ends. The CDR3 runs 12 residues. The germline CDR1 and CDR2 sequences are SGHDT and YYEEEE. The CDR3 region is CASSFQLSIQYF. The CDR3 DNA reads as TGTGCCAGCAGCTTCCAATTGAGCATTCAGTACTTC.

The sample holds a few counts of this clone. The rearrangement uses TRBV30 and TRBJ2-7, with D possibly matching TRBD2 (6 bases). Between the trimmed V and J ends, which lost 0 bases and 2 bases, there was a span of 11 bases. The CDR3 is 14 residues long. Germline V gene sequence: CDR1 GTSNPN, CDR2 SVGIG (reference sequence). The CDR3 DNA sequence: TGTGCCTGGAGTGTACGAAGGACTACCTACGAGCAGTACTTC. It yields the protein CAWSVRRTTYEQYF.

This sequence joins TRBV19 and TRBJ1-6; TRBD1 matches at 7 bases. Germline values: CDR1 LNHDA, CDR2 SQIVND (reference sequence). V lost 8 bases and J lost 6; bases outside the gene matches: 7. The length of the CDR3 is 14 residues. CDR3 amino acids: CASSTGDPNSPLHF. The CDR3, as DNA: TGTGCCAGTTCCACAGGGGACCCTAATTCACCCCTCCACTTT.

This clone was recorded once. The chain recombines TRBV5-6 with TRBJ2-7; 8 bases are a match to TRBD2. Germline V gives CDR1 SGHDT, CDR2 YYEEEE. V lost 1 base, J lost 9 bases, and 9 bases stayed unmatched. CDR3 length: 14 residues. The CDR3 reads CASSLTGGNYAQYF. The CDR3 coding sequence is TGTGCCAGCAGCTTGACGGGGGGGAACTATGCGCAGTACTTC. The variable domain in full, completed from reference TRBV5-6 and TRBJ2-7, reads DAGVTQSPTHLIKTRGQQVTLRCSPKSGHDTVSWYQQALGQGPQFIFQYYEEEERQRGNFPDRFSGHQFPNYSSELNVNALLLGDSALYLCASSLTGGNYAQYFGPGTRLTVT.

The chain recombines TRBV4-3 with TRBJ1-2, with D perhaps matching TRBD1 (6 bases). Trimming pared 0 bases from V and 5 bases from J, leaving 13 bases between. The CDR3 spans 15 residues. Germline values: CDR1 LGHNA, CDR2 YSLEER. CDR3 protein: CASSQDLGQRYGYTF. As DNA, the CDR3 is TGCGCCAGCAGCCAAGATTTAGGACAGCGATATGGCTACACCTTC.

In DNA form, the CDR3 reads TGTGCCAGCAGTTACAGCGGAACTAGCACAGATACGCAGTATTTT. Translating it yields CASSYSGTSTDTQYF. The chain carries TRBV6-5 and TRBJ2-3; D possibly corresponds to TRBD2 (5 bases). V lost 2 bases and J 0 bases, leaving 9 bases between the germline ends. Germline lookup yields CDR1 MNHEY and CDR2 SVGAGI. The CDR3 is 15 residues long.

V usage is TRBV27 and J usage is TRBJ2-2; 8 bases match TRBD2. V lost 5 bases to trimming and J lost 7 bases; unmatched junction nucleotides: 12. Per the germline V gene, CDR1 is MNHEY and CDR2 is SMNVEV (reference sequence). This CDR3 is built from 16 residues. CDR3 sequence reads: CASSLRSGGRYGELFF. CDR3 nucleotide sequence: TGTGCCAGCAGTCTCCGAAGCGGGGGTCGATACGGGGAGCTGTTTTTT.

The chain recombines TRBV6-4 with TRBJ2-1, with D maybe TRBD2 (7 bases). The germline CDR1 and CDR2 sequences are MRHNA and SNTAGT. Trimming took 0 bases from V and 4 from J, leaving 19 bases between them. CDR3 size: 18 residues. CDR3 sequence: CASSDSKGWGGAYNEQFF. The DNA of the CDR3 is TGTGCCAGCAGTGACTCAAAAGGATGGGGGGGCGCATACAATGAGCAGTTCTTC.

The chain couples TRBV6-5 to TRBJ1-5; tentative D call: TRBD1 (5 bases). The CDR3 contains 14 residues. The V end lost 5 bases, the J end lost 6 bases, and 14 bases lay between the germline ends. Germline lookup yields CDR1 MNHEY and CDR2 SVGAGI. The CDR3 is CASSPTMGGQPQHF. In nucleotides, the CDR3 is TGTGCCAGCAGTCCTACAATGGGGGGTCAGCCCCAGCATTTT.

For the CDR3, the DNA is TGTGCCAGTAGTATCCCCCCCCGCGTTGGACTTTACACTGAAGCTTTCTTT. It specifies CASSIPPRVGLYTEAFF. The rearrangement uses TRBV19 and TRBJ1-1; D uncertain. Germline values: CDR1 LNHDA, CDR2 SQIVND (reference sequence). CDR3 size: 17 residues. The V gene lost 3 bases and the J gene lost 3 bases, with 20 bases spanning the gap.

The chain is built from TRBV2 and TRBJ1-2; no clear D gene. Germline V gene sequence: CDR1 SNHLY, CDR2 FYNNEI. This CDR3 spans 11 amino acids. V lost 6 bases, J lost 8 bases, and 10 bases lay in between. Here the CDR3 DNA reads TGTGCCAGCAGGGGCCAACTGGGCTACACCTTC. This sequence encodes CASRGQLGYTF.

The chain uses TRBV7-9 and TRBJ1-5; D call uncertain. Trimming removed 3 bases from V and 2 bases from J, with 17 bases in between. The germline CDR1 and CDR2 sequences are SEHNR and FQNEAQ (reference sequence). The CDR3 totals 17 residues. CDR3 protein: CASSFIGSAAGNQPQHF. In nucleotides, the CDR3 is TGTGCCAGCAGCTTTATCGGCAGTGCGGCTGGCAATCAGCCCCAGCATTTT. Together with reference TRBV7-9 and TRBJ1-5, the CDR3 gives the full variable domain: DTGVSQNPRHKITKRGQNVTFRCDPISEHNRLYWYRQTLGQGPEFLTYFQNEAQLEKSRLLSDRFSAERPKGSFSTLEIQRTEQGDSAMYLCASSFIGSAAGNQPQHFGDGTRLSIL.

The chain links TRBV6-5 to TRBJ1-2; TRBD1 aligns across 7 bases. The V and J ends lost 4 bases and 5 bases, in that order; junction bases with no gene match: 4. The length of the CDR3 is 13 residues. In germline, CDR1 is MNHEY, CDR2 SVGAGI. The CDR3: CASSFYRGYGYTF. The CDR3 nucleotides read TGTGCCAGCAGTTTTTACAGGGGATATGGCTACACCTTC.